This is a list of T cell receptor beta chains from one sample in a study of a mutant IDH1 vaccine in newly diagnosed glioma. Only in-frame clones appear in the TCRdb table, and some are missing; sequencing was by immunoSEQ multiplex PCR. The sample yields approximately 25,000 clones, over 80% seen once. No antigens are known for them. Sample: PBMCs, taken from a glioma patient whose treatment included an IDH1 peptide vaccine. The receptors shown here come from a man aged 40-49 years with glioma. Some clones in this sample may be carry-over from other donors' samples. CDR3s include the opening cysteine and the closing phenylalanine or tryptophan. D genes are given only for firm matches. A row's size may be missing; if present it is once, few, many or a size class.

length: 12; D: NA; size: NA; V: TRBV7-9; J: TRBJ2-7; DNA: TGTGCCAGCAGCGCAGAGGGATACGAGCAGTACTTC; CDR3: CASSAEGYEQYF
length: 13; D: NA; size: NA; V: TRBV5-5; J: TRBJ1-1; DNA: TGTGCCAGCAGCTTGATTCTCGACACTGAAGCTTTCTTT; CDR3: CASSLILDTEAFF
length: 12; D: NA; size: NA; V: TRBV10-3; J: TRBJ2-1; DNA: TGTGCCATCAGTGAGTCTGGAGATGAGCAGTTCTTC; CDR3: CAISESGDEQFF
length: 13; D: NA; size: NA; V: TRBV5-4; J: TRBJ1-5; DNA: TGTGCCAGCAGCACCGAACAGGATCAGCCCCAGCATTTT; CDR3: CASSTEQDQPQHF
length: 15; D: TRBD1; size: NA; V: TRBV6-6; J: TRBJ1-6; DNA: TGTGCCAGCAGTCTGACAGGGGGTAAAAATTCACCCCTCCACTTT; CDR3: CASSLTGGKNSPLHF
length: 15; D: TRBD2; size: NA; V: TRBV2; J: TRBJ2-3; DNA: TGTGCCAGCAAAGGGGGAGCGGGGGTCACAGATACGCAGTATTTT; CDR3: CASKGGAGVTDTQYF
length: 16; D: NA; size: NA; V: TRBV10-3; J: TRBJ1-5; DNA: TGTGCCATCAGTGAGTCGGAAGTTCTTAGCAATCAGCCCCAGCATTTT; CDR3: CAISESEVLSNQPQHF
length: 17; D: TRBD2; size: NA; V: TRBV5-1; J: TRBJ2-3; DNA: TGCGCCAGCAGCCAGAGAGGTAGCGGGGGGAACTGGGATACGCAGTATTTT; CDR3: CASSQRGSGGNWDTQYF
length: 16; D: NA; size: NA; V: TRBV5-6; J: TRBJ1-6; DNA: TGTGCCAGCAGCGACCTCGGGCAGGGAGACAATTCACCCCTCCACTTT; CDR3: CASSDLGQGDNSPLHF
length: 13; D: NA; size: NA; V: TRBV27; J: TRBJ2-7; DNA: TGTGCCAGCAGTTTAGGGGTTGCCTACGAGCAGTACTTC; CDR3: CASSLGVAYEQYF
length: 15; D: NA; size: NA; V: TRBV7-8; J: TRBJ1-5; DNA: TGTGCCAGCAGCTTAAGGGTGTTCGGCAATCAGCCCCAGCATTTT; CDR3: CASSLRVFGNQPQHF
length: 15; D: TRBD2; size: NA; V: TRBV7-3; J: TRBJ2-3; DNA: TGTGCCAGCAGCCCCAGCGGGGGGGTCTCAGATACGCAGTATTTT; CDR3: CASSPSGGVSDTQYF
length: 14; D: NA; size: NA; V: TRBV5-4; J: TRBJ2-2; DNA: TGTGCCAGCAGCTTCCCTATGAACACCGGGGAGCTGTTTTTT; CDR3: CASSFPMNTGELFF
length: 14; D: TRBD1; size: NA; V: TRBV9; J: TRBJ1-1; DNA: TGTGCCAGCAGCGTAGGGACAGGGGGGACTGAAGCTTTCTTT; CDR3: CASSVGTGGTEAFF
length: 15; D: NA; size: few; V: TRBV5-1; J: TRBJ1-1; DNA: TGCGCCAGCAGAGCTGGGGAGAGAGTAGGCACTGAAGCTTTCTTT; CDR3: CASRAGERVGTEAFF
length: 16; D: TRBD1; size: NA; V: TRBV5-8; J: TRBJ1-2; DNA: TGTGCCAGCAGCTTGAAACAGGGGCGAGACCTCTATGGCTACACCTTC; CDR3: CASSLKQGRDLYGYTF
length: 15; D: TRBD1; size: once; V: TRBV4-2; J: TRBJ1-6; DNA: TGTGCCAGCAGCGACCGGGACAGGGGAAATTCACCCCTCCACTTT; CDR3: CASSDRDRGNSPLHF
length: 15; D: TRBD1; size: NA; V: TRBV19; J: TRBJ1-1; DNA: TGTGCCAGCCCGGGACAGGGGGCCGAGGGTACTGAAGCTTTCTTT; CDR3: CASPGQGAEGTEAFF
length: 12; D: NA; size: NA; V: TRBV11-2; J: TRBJ2-3; DNA: TGTGCCAGCAGTCGATGGACGCATACGCAGTATTTT; CDR3: CASSRWTHTQYF
length: 15; D: NA; size: NA; V: TRBV10-3; J: TRBJ2-2; DNA: TGTGCCATCAGTGACAGGGGAAGGAACACCGGGGAGCTGTTTTTT; CDR3: CAISDRGRNTGELFF
length: 13; D: NA; size: NA; V: TRBV10-1; J: TRBJ1-1; DNA: TGCGCCAGCACCGCGAGGGAGAACACTGAAGCTTTCTTT; CDR3: CASTARENTEAFF
length: 17; D: TRBD2; size: NA; V: TRBV6-1; J: TRBJ2-3; DNA: TGTGCCAGCAGTAAAGGGACTAGCGGGAGTTACACAGATACGCAGTATTTT; CDR3: CASSKGTSGSYTDTQYF
length: 13; D: NA; size: NA; V: TRBV5-1; J: TRBJ1-2; DNA: TGCGCCAGCAGCCCCGGGGTAGCCTATGGCTACACCTTC; CDR3: CASSPGVAYGYTF
length: 11; D: NA; size: NA; V: TRBV5-4; J: TRBJ2-5; DNA: TGTGCCAGCAGCTTCCTGGAGACCCAGTACTTC; CDR3: CASSFLETQYF
length: 15; D: TRBD2; size: NA; V: TRBV9; J: TRBJ2-3; DNA: TGTGCCAGCAGATACGGGGGGGCCGGCGGAGATACGCAGTATTTT; CDR3: CASRYGGAGGDTQYF
length: 12; D: NA; size: NA; V: TRBV5-1; J: TRBJ2-2; DNA: TGCGCCAGCAGCTTGGTCCTCGGGGAGCTGTTTTTT; CDR3: CASSLVLGELFF
length: 17; D: NA; size: NA; V: TRBV5-1; J: TRBJ1-2; DNA: TGCGCCAGCAGCCCAACGGGCAGGCCGGAAGCTAACTATGGCTACACCTTC; CDR3: CASSPTGRPEANYGYTF
length: 15; D: TRBD1; size: NA; V: TRBV7-2; J: TRBJ2-4; DNA: TGTGCCAGCAGCATAGACCGGGACAGGGTGAACATTCAGTACTTC; CDR3: CASSIDRDRVNIQYF
length: 16; D: TRBD2; size: NA; V: TRBV7-3; J: TRBJ2-1; DNA: TGTGCCAGCAGCTTAGGGGGCGGGGGGTCCTACAATGAGCAGTTCTTC; CDR3: CASSLGGGGSYNEQFF
length: 16; D: NA; size: NA; V: TRBV7-3; J: TRBJ1-3; DNA: TGTGCCAGCAGCCCCCAAGGGCAGGGGCCTGGAAACACCATATATTTT; CDR3: CASSPQGQGPGNTIYF
length: 13; D: NA; size: NA; V: TRBV19; J: TRBJ1-5; DNA: TGTGCCAGTAGTATCTCCCTCAATCAGCCCCAGCATTTT; CDR3: CASSISLNQPQHF
length: 13; D: NA; size: NA; V: TRBV6-5; J: TRBJ1-5; DNA: TGTGCCAGCCGACAAACCAGCAATCAGCCCCAGCATTTT; CDR3: CASRQTSNQPQHF
length: 15; D: NA; size: NA; V: TRBV11-1; J: TRBJ1-4; DNA: TGTGCCAGCAGCCCATCCGGCCTCTTGGGTGAAAAACTGTTTTTT; CDR3: CASSPSGLLGEKLFF
length: 13; D: NA; size: NA; V: TRBV2; J: TRBJ1-4; DNA: TGTGCCAGCAGTGAAGAGGCAGATGAAAAACTGTTTTTT; CDR3: CASSEEADEKLFF
length: 12; D: NA; size: NA; V: TRBV4-1; J: TRBJ1-5; DNA: TGCGCCAGCAGCCAAGAGAATCAGCCCCAGCATTTT; CDR3: CASSQENQPQHF
length: 15; D: TRBD1; size: NA; V: TRBV2; J: TRBJ2-2; DNA: TGTGCCAGCAACCCGACAGGGTCGTTTTCCGGGGAGCTGTTTTTT; CDR3: CASNPTGSFSGELFF
length: 16; D: NA; size: NA; V: TRBV4-2; J: TRBJ1-3; DNA: TGTGCCAGCAGCCAAGATGCCGGACTCTCTGGAAACACCATATATTTT; CDR3: CASSQDAGLSGNTIYF
length: 15; D: TRBD2; size: NA; V: TRBV7-7; J: TRBJ2-3; DNA: TGTGCTAGCAGCCCCCATAGCGGGGAGACAGATACGCAGTATTTT; CDR3: CASSPHSGETDTQYF
length: 15; D: TRBD1; size: few; V: TRBV4-2; J: TRBJ1-3; DNA: TGTGCCAGCAGCCTTAACAGGGGGCCTGGAAACACCATATATTTT; CDR3: CASSLNRGPGNTIYF
length: 13; D: NA; size: NA; V: TRBV19; J: TRBJ2-5; DNA: TGTGCCAGTAGTAACCAGGGGAAAGAGACCCAGTACTTC; CDR3: CASSNQGKETQYF
length: 14; D: NA; size: NA; V: TRBV19; J: TRBJ2-2; DNA: TGTGCCAGTAGTAGAGGGGAACTCGTCGGGGAGCTGTTTTTT; CDR3: CASSRGELVGELFF
length: 12; D: NA; size: NA; V: TRBV2; J: TRBJ2-3; DNA: TGTGCCAGCCTAGCCGGCACAGATACGCAGTATTTT; CDR3: CASLAGTDTQYF
length: 14; D: NA; size: NA; V: TRBV14; J: TRBJ1-2; DNA: TGTGCCAGCAGCCAATTTGACGGAACCTATGGCTACACCTTC; CDR3: CASSQFDGTYGYTF
length: 13; D: NA; size: NA; V: TRBV6-6; J: TRBJ1-1; DNA: TGTGCCAGCAGTTTCGGGGCTGGCACTGAAGCTTTCTTT; CDR3: CASSFGAGTEAFF
length: 15; D: TRBD1; size: NA; V: TRBV15; J: TRBJ2-4; DNA: TGTGCCACCAGTCCCCCAGGGGGCAGAAAAAACATTCAGTACTTC; CDR3: CATSPPGGRKNIQYF
length: 13; D: NA; size: NA; V: TRBV5-8; J: TRBJ2-7; DNA: TGTGCCAGCGTCGGGGTAGGTCGGGACGAGCAGTACTTC; CDR3: CASVGVGRDEQYF
length: 14; D: NA; size: once; V: TRBV19; J: TRBJ1-5; DNA: TGTGCCAGTCATCCGACGGAGGCGCATCAGCCCCAGCATTTT; CDR3: CASHPTEAHQPQHF
length: 18; D: TRBD2; size: NA; V: TRBV4-1; J: TRBJ2-2; DNA: TGCGCCAGCAGCCTAAGACTAGCGGGGGGCTATAACACCGGGGAGCTGTTTTTT; CDR3: CASSLRLAGGYNTGELFF
length: 16; D: NA; size: NA; V: TRBV19; J: TRBJ1-5; DNA: TGTGCCAGTAGTGCGCGACATACTGAGTTTGATCAGCCCCAGCATTTT; CDR3: CASSARHTEFDQPQHF